The TCR beta chain described here comes from a study of identical twins. A universal primer site came from template switching; cDNA carried unique molecular identifiers. TCRdb re-analysed the 5' RACE reads in MiXCR, keeping a single row per CDR3 protein. The sample consists of approximately 260,000 distinct CDR3 sequences, about 14% of them appearing once. The CDR3 length is 15 residues. Germline V gives CDR1 LNHDA, CDR2 SQIVND (reference sequence). Trimming cost V 3 bases and J 3 bases, with 14 bases left between them. Study-wide findings and caveats: Recombination models fit unrelated individuals' TCR alpha sharing but underestimated twins'. Compared with unrelated sharing, twin-shared out-of-frame alpha sequences had more low-probability sequences. Zero-insertion results could be subject to partial confounding by invariant MAIT and iNKT cells.

This clonotype was seen a few times. Its antigen is undetermined. The chain uses TRBV19 and TRBJ1-1; D possibly corresponds to TRBD1 (6 bases). What was sequenced was memory (CD45RO+) T cells sorted from blood. The TCR sequence derives from a woman aged 18-35 years in good health. CDR3 sequence reads: CASSMPGERDTEAFF. In DNA, the CDR3 is TGTGCCAGTAGTATGCCAGGGGAGAGGGACACTGAAGCTTTCTTT.